The 28 T cell receptor beta chains presented below share a single source sample, sequenced in a study of blood T cell repertoires in COVID-19. Data came from immunoSEQ multiplex PCR; TCRdb stores just in-frame clones and leaves some out. The sample lists some 220,000 clones; around 84% were seen once. The specimen was peripheral blood. These receptors were taken from a woman aged 60-75 years who had recovered from COVID-19.

This clone was observed a handful of times. V is TRBV7-9 and J is TRBJ1-1; D unresolved. The CDR3 spans 12 residues. The V end was cut by 3 bases, the J end by 7 bases, with 9 bases between. CDR1 is SEHNR, CDR2 FQNEAQ, per germline (reference sequence). The chain's CDR3 is CASSFVADEAFF. The CDR3 coding sequence is TGTGCCAGCAGCTTTGTGGCAGATGAAGCTTTCTTT.

This clone was counted a single time. V and J are TRBV7-6 and TRBJ2-2; D unclear. This CDR3 comprises 12 residues. Germline CDR1 SGHVS, CDR2 FNYEAQ. V was shortened by 5 bases and J by 4 bases, with 5 bases between the two germline ends. CDR3 coding DNA: TGTGCCAGCAGCCTCCGCACCGGGGAGCTGTTTTTT. Its protein product is CASSLRTGELFF.

The rearrangement links TRBV4-1 to TRBJ1-3; possible D gene TRBD1, 5 bases. Germline V lookup: CDR1 MGHRA, CDR2 YSYEKL. Trimming took 0 bases from V and 4 from J, leaving 10 bases between them. The CDR3 is made up of 15 amino acids. The CDR3 bases are TGCGCCAGCAGCCAAGAGGGGGGTCCCGGAAACACCATATATTTT. Its protein is CASSQEGGPGNTIYF.

This chain links TRBV12-3 or TRBV12-4 with TRBJ1-1; no clear D. The length of the CDR3 is 13 residues. Trimming stripped 3 bases from V and 1 base from J, with 6 bases between. CDR3 in DNA: TGTGCCAGCAGTTTCGAGGAGAACACTGAAGCTTTCTTT. Protein: CASSFEENTEAFF.

This rearrangement joins TRBV6-5 to TRBJ1-6, with D tentatively TRBD1 (5 bases). CDR3 length: 14 amino acids. Trimming removed 5 bases at V and 8 bases at J, with 13 bases between. CDR1 MNHEY and CDR2 SVGAGI come from the germline V gene. The CDR3: CASSLRGGDSPLHF. DNA of the CDR3: TGTGCCAGCAGTCTCCGCGGGGGGGATTCACCCCTCCACTTT.

This clone occurred once. V usage is TRBV5-4 and J usage is TRBJ1-1; D is ambiguous. The V and J ends lost 6 bases and 4 bases respectively, with 16 bases between them. This CDR3 spans 14 amino acids. Germline V gene data show CDR1 as SGHNT and CDR2 as YYREEE (reference sequence). The CDR3 is CASTTSTSLTEAFF. The CDR3 DNA follows: TGTGCCAGCACCACCTCAACATCCCTCACTGAAGCTTTCTTT.

The chain employs TRBV4-1 and TRBJ2-7; maybe TRBD2 (6 bases). V was trimmed by 5 bases and J by 2 bases, leaving 28 bases between them. The CDR3 is made up of 19 amino acids. Germline V gene data show CDR1 as MGHRA and CDR2 as YSYEKL. The CDR3 region has the DNA TGCGCCAGCAGCTACCAGGTCGGACCGGGACTCGGCGGGACCTACGAGCAGTACTTC. Amino acids: CASSYQVGPGLGGTYEQYF.

The chain uses TRBV6-5 and TRBJ2-4, with D perhaps matching TRBD2 (6 bases). V was trimmed by 6 bases and J by 0 bases, leaving 12 bases between them. Germline V gene data show CDR1 as MNHEY and CDR2 as SVGAGI. The CDR3 is 15 residues long. In nucleotides, the CDR3 is TGTGCCAGCAGGTCGGCGCGGGGAGCCAAAAACATTCAGTACTTC. Protein sequence: CASRSARGAKNIQYF.

This sequence joins TRBV7-9 and TRBJ2-1; D is perhaps TRBD2 (6 bases). In germline, CDR1 is SEHNR, CDR2 FQNEAQ (reference sequence). The CDR3 length is 16 residues. Deletions cut 5 bases from V and 0 bases from J, with 14 bases between. As DNA, the CDR3 is TGTGCCAGCAGCCTCAGGGCGGGGCCCTCCTACAATGAGCAGTTCTTC. Translated: CASSLRAGPSYNEQFF.

The CDR3 DNA reads as TGTGCCAGCAGTAATCCGGGACAAAGCTACGAGCAGTACTTC. It yields the protein CASSNPGQSYEQYF. The chain is built from TRBV2 and TRBJ2-7, with D perhaps matching TRBD1 (6 bases). The CDR3 totals 14 residues. V was trimmed by 5 bases and J by 3 bases, leaving 14 bases between them. Looked up from germline, CDR1 is SNHLY and CDR2 is FYNNEI.

This clone was seen only once. J is TRBJ1-2 and V is TRBV18; possible D gene TRBD1, 6 bases. Germline lookup yields CDR1 KGHSH and CDR2 LQKENI. The CDR3 totals 14 residues. V shed 0 bases and J shed 7 bases, with 12 bases lying between them. CDR3 protein: CASSPPAGEGGYTF. CDR3 sequence (DNA): TGTGCCAGCTCACCACCGGCAGGGGAGGGTGGCTACACCTTC.

This clone was found a few times. The rearrangement links TRBV10-1 to TRBJ1-6, with D maybe TRBD1 (5 bases). This CDR3 has 21 residues. V was cut by 9 bases and J by 7 bases, with 37 bases left in between. Per the germline V gene, CDR1 is WNHNN and CDR2 is SYGVQD (reference sequence). As DNA, the CDR3 is TGCGCCAGTGACCCGAGTCAGGGAATTTCGATCCAAGGCCACCCGAATTCACCCCTCCACTTT. Its translation is CASDPSQGISIQGHPNSPLHF.

This clone was seen a single time. The chain recombines TRBV4-2 with TRBJ1-4; 8 nucleotides line up with TRBD1. CDR1 and CDR2 from the germline V gene are LGHNA and YNFKEQ. The CDR3 contains 14 residues. V was pared by 4 bases and J by 6 bases, with 4 bases of the junction left unmatched. DNA of the CDR3: TGTGCCAGCAGCCCGGGGACAGGACATGAAAAACTGTTTTTT. It codes for CASSPGTGHEKLFF.

The chain carries TRBV19 and TRBJ2-2, with D perhaps TRBD2 (6 bases). Trimming removed 4 bases at V and 7 bases at J, with 7 bases between. Germline lookup yields CDR1 LNHDA and CDR2 SQIVND (reference sequence). The CDR3 extends over 12 amino acids. The CDR3 loop reads CASSTGGGELFF. In DNA form, the CDR3 reads TGTGCCAGTAGTACCGGGGGCGGGGAGCTGTTTTTT. Looking up the rest from reference TRBV19 and TRBJ2-2 gives the full variable domain: DGGITQSPKYLFRKEGQNVTLSCEQNLNHDAMYWYRQDPGQGLRLIYYSQIVNDFQKGDIAEGYSVSREKKESFPLTVTSAQKNPTAFYLCASSTGGGELFFGEGSRLTVL.

This clone was observed a handful of times. J is TRBJ2-7 and V is TRBV18; TRBD1 matches at 8 bases. Germline V gene data show CDR1 as KGHSH and CDR2 as LQKENI. V lost 2 bases, J lost 0 bases, and 6 bases stayed unmatched. The CDR3 is made up of 16 amino acids. CDR3 coding DNA: TGTGCCAGCTCACCAGGGCCGACAGGGGACTCCTACGAGCAGTACTTC. It yields the protein CASSPGPTGDSYEQYF. The full variable domain, in which reference TRBV18 and TRBJ2-7 provide the parts outside the CDR3, is NAGVMQNPRHLVRRRGQEARLRCSPMKGHSHVYWYRQLPEEGLKFMVYLQKENIIDESGMPKERFSAEFPKEGPSILRIQQVVRGDSAAYFCASSPGPTGDSYEQYFGPGTRLTVT.

This clone appeared a few times. This chain uses TRBV5-6 with TRBJ2-3; 10 bases are a match to TRBD1. V shed 3 bases and J 1 base; nucleotides not matched to a gene: 14. Germline loops: CDR1 SGHDT, CDR2 YYEEEE. This CDR3 has 19 residues. The CDR3 DNA sequence: TGTGCCAGCAGCTATTATACGGCCGGGACAGGGGCACGCACAGATACGCAGTATTTT. Translated: CASSYYTAGTGARTDTQYF.

This sequence joins TRBV4-3 and TRBJ1-2; no clear D gene. The CDR3 is 16 amino acids. Trimming stripped 1 base from V and 8 bases from J, with 20 bases between. Germline V gene data show CDR1 as LGHNA and CDR2 as YSLEER. This chain's CDR3 is CASSQAHSPGYTGYTF. The CDR3 nucleotides read TGCGCCAGCAGCCAAGCTCACAGTCCTGGTTATACGGGCTACACCTTC.

The chain links TRBV5-4 to TRBJ2-5; 10 bases match TRBD2. The germline V gene encodes CDR1 SGHNT and CDR2 YYREEE (reference sequence). This CDR3 has 14 residues. V dropped 3 bases and J dropped 5; count of bases not matched to a gene: 4. CDR3 in amino acids: CASSSRTSGETQYF. The CDR3, as DNA: TGTGCCAGCAGCTCGCGGACTAGCGGCGAGACCCAGTACTTC.

The chain couples TRBV27 to TRBJ2-3; 10 nucleotides agree with TRBD1. This CDR3 is 17 amino acids long. V lost 7 bases to trimming and J lost 7 bases; unmatched junction nucleotides: 17. Germline assignment: CDR1 MNHEY and CDR2 SMNVEV (reference sequence). CDR3 DNA: TGTGCCAGCAAATACCTCCCCGGGACAGGGGTTTCACATACGCAGTATTTT. As protein: CASKYLPGTGVSHTQYF.

This clone was recorded only once. The chain is built from TRBV7-9 and TRBJ1-1, with TRBD1 identical over 9 bases. J was trimmed by 5 bases and V by 6 bases; bases with no gene match: 7. The CDR3 runs 14 residues. Germline V CDR1 and CDR2: SEHNR, FQNEAQ (reference sequence). CDR3 DNA sequence: TGTGCCAGCAGACCGGGACAGGGAAGGACTGAAGCTTTCTTT. The encoded protein is CASRPGQGRTEAFF.

V gene TRBV30 combines with J gene TRBJ2-1; D is unclear. Germline V lookup: CDR1 GTSNPN, CDR2 SVGIG (reference sequence). V lost 5 bases, J lost 0 bases, and 8 bases lay in between. This CDR3 is 13 amino acids long. The CDR3 is CAWSASSYNEQFF. The CDR3 coding sequence is TGTGCCTGGTCCGCGAGCTCCTACAATGAGCAGTTCTTC.

The gene calls are TRBV10-3 and TRBJ1-1; D gene uncertain. V lost 7 bases and J 0 bases, leaving 9 bases between the germline ends. This CDR3 region has 13 residues. Per the germline V gene, CDR1 is ENHRY and CDR2 is SYGVKD. The CDR3 sequence: CAITRDMNTEAFF. The CDR3 DNA follows: TGTGCCATCACTCGGGATATGAACACTGAAGCTTTCTTT.

This clone has just one count. The chain combines TRBV29-1 with TRBJ2-5; the match to TRBD2 covers 11 bases. CDR1 and CDR2 from the germline V gene are SQVTM and ANQGSEA. This CDR3 is built from 16 residues. V was pared by 4 bases and J by 0 bases, with 7 bases of the junction left unmatched. CDR3 coding DNA: TGCAGCGTTGGCATAGGGACTAGCGGTTACCAAGAGACCCAGTACTTC. This encodes CSVGIGTSGYQETQYF.

The rearrangement joins TRBV4-1 to TRBJ1-2, with no clear D. Trimming shortened V by 3 bases and J by 0 bases, and 8 bases separated the two germline ends. Germline CDR1 and CDR2: MGHRA and YSYEKL. The CDR3 has 14 residues. The CDR3 DNA follows: TGCGCCAGCAGCCAGCCGGAGGCTAACTATGGCTACACCTTC. Amino acids: CASSQPEANYGYTF.

CDR3 nucleotide sequence: TGTGCCAGCAGTCCTACGGGAAACACTGAAGCTTTCTTT. It codes for CASSPTGNTEAFF. The J gene is TRBJ1-1, the V gene TRBV27; D remains unclear. There are 13 residues in the CDR3. Trimming took 5 bases from V and 2 from J, leaving 9 bases between them. Germline V CDR1 and CDR2: MNHEY, SMNVEV (reference sequence).

The rearrangement joins TRBV7-3 to TRBJ2-3; 8 nucleotides line up with TRBD1. The germline gives CDR1 SGHTA, CDR2 FQGTGA. This CDR3 region has 15 residues. V was clipped by 5 bases and J by 1 base; unmatched bases: 5. CDR3 coding DNA: TGTGCCAGCAGCCTGACAGGGGTAGGCACAGATACGCAGTATTTT. It codes for CASSLTGVGTDTQYF.

V usage is TRBV4-1 and J usage is TRBJ1-5; 8 bases line up with TRBD1. This CDR3 region has 16 residues. In germline, CDR1 is MGHRA, CDR2 YSYEKL. The ends lost 4 bases at V and 6 bases at J; junction bases unmatched: 11. CDR3: CASSPQPRGPSQPQHF. The CDR3, as DNA: TGCGCCAGCAGCCCCCAGCCCAGGGGGCCGAGTCAGCCCCAGCATTTT.

This chain joins TRBV5-4 and TRBJ2-2, with a weak D call TRBD2 (6 bases). The ends were cut back, 5 bases at V and 5 bases at J, with 16 bases in the middle. Germline CDR1 reads SGHNT; CDR2 reads YYREEE (reference sequence). The CDR3 runs to 15 residues. CDR3 region: CASRPIGGNTGELFF. The DNA of the CDR3 is TGTGCCAGCAGACCGATCGGGGGTAATACCGGGGAGCTGTTTTTT. Supplemented by reference TRBV5-4 and TRBJ2-2, the full variable domain reads ETGVTQSPTHLIKTRGQQVTLRCSSQSGHNTVSWYQQALGQGPQFIFQYYREEENGRGNFPPRFSGLQFPNYSSELNVNALELDDSALYLCASRPIGGNTGELFFGEGSRLTVL.